This T cell receptor (beta chain) originates from a study of blood T cells in healthy people across ages. Healthy Russian Caucasian donors spanned ages about 6 to 100 years. The V and J ends lost 4 bases and 3 bases respectively, with 12 bases between them. This CDR3 is built from 15 residues. Germline loops: CDR1 SEHNR, CDR2 FQNEAQ (reference sequence). PCR was performed a second time for roughly 7 to 12 cycles using a sample-barcoded 5' primer and a J-beta primer mix. TCRdb reanalysed the 5' RACE reads using MiXCR and keeps one entry per CDR3 protein. The table includes about 720,000 distinct CDR3 sequences, around a fifth detected once.

V usage is TRBV7-9 and J usage is TRBJ2-2; possibly TRBD1 or TRBD2 for D (5 bases each). The origin of this receptor is a man in his 70s in good health. The sample taken for sequencing was blood. CDR3 loop: CASSSGTVYTGELFF. CDR3 in DNA: TGTGCCAGCAGCTCCGGGACCGTGTACACCGGGGAGCTGTTTTTT.